Below, 10 T cell receptor beta chains from the same sample are listed, as sequenced in a study of cytomegalovirus exposure and HLA in healthy donors (dated by TCRdb to 2016 to 2017). The library was made by the immunoSEQ multiplex PCR assay. A mixture of 60 forward primers for TCR Vbeta segments and 13 reverse primers for TCR Jbeta segments was used in the multiplex PCR. TCRdb's version of the immuneACCESS table is confined to in-frame rearrangements and falls short of the full clone set. An unresolved V gene accounts for under half of the shortfall where checked; the remainder is of unknown origin. For this sample there are tens of thousands of clones; just under 80% appear just once. About 4.5% of the sample comes from the top ten. The source material was PBMCs. The receptor set was obtained from a woman aged 25 to 39 in good health and CMV-seronegative.

The chain links TRBV2 to TRBJ2-2, with D possibly being TRBD2 (6 bases). The CDR3 contains 15 residues. V was cut by 5 bases and J by 7 bases, with 17 bases left in between. In germline, CDR1 is SNHLY, CDR2 FYNNEI. CDR3 coding DNA: TGTGCCAGCAGTCCCGTGACTAGGGTGGGCGGGGAGCTGTTTTTT. Its translation: CASSPVTRVGGELFF.

This chain uses TRBV2 with TRBJ1-3; no definite D call. The CDR3 contains 15 residues. The germline V gene has CDR1 SNHLY and CDR2 FYNNEI. V was shortened by 2 bases and J by 1 base, with 9 bases between the two germline ends. The CDR3 coding sequence is TGTGCCAGCAGTGAAATGAGGGTGTCTGGAAACACCATATATTTT. It codes for CASSEMRVSGNTIYF.

V usage is TRBV10-2 and J usage is TRBJ1-2; D unresolved. Germline V lookup: CDR1 WSHSY, CDR2 SAAADI. V was shortened by 8 bases and J by 4 bases, with 17 bases between the two germline ends. CDR3 length equals 14 residues. CDR3: CASGIGVVSYGYTF. Written as DNA, the CDR3 is TGCGCCAGCGGGATCGGGGTGGTAAGCTATGGCTACACCTTC.

This clone was counted only a few times. This sequence joins TRBV7-2 and TRBJ2-7; D is uncertain. V lost 5 bases and J 2 bases, leaving 7 bases between the germline ends. Germline values: CDR1 SGHTA, CDR2 FQGNSA. The CDR3 has 12 residues. The CDR3 nucleotides are TGTGCCAGCAGCCCCAACACCTACGAGCAGTACTTC. This translates into CASSPNTYEQYF.

This clone was recorded only once. The rearrangement joins TRBV9 to TRBJ2-2; D remains ambiguous. The V end was cut by 3 bases, the J end by 7 bases, with 10 bases between. The CDR3 loop spans 13 amino acids. Germline CDR1 is SGDLS and CDR2 is YYNGEE. The CDR3: CASSASIGGELFF. DNA of the CDR3: TGTGCCAGCAGCGCTAGTATCGGCGGGGAGCTGTTTTTT.

The chain employs TRBV27 and TRBJ2-1, with 13 nucleotides matching TRBD2. Trimming took 2 bases from V and 8 from J; bases not matched to a gene: 0. The CDR3 totals 14 residues. Germline CDR1 reads MNHEY; CDR2 reads SMNVEV (reference sequence). This CDR3 reads CASSLGLAGDEQFF. CDR3 bases: TGTGCCAGCAGTTTAGGACTAGCGGGGGATGAGCAGTTCTTC.

This chain links TRBV30 with TRBJ1-2, with 7 bases lining up with TRBD1. V dropped 4 bases and J dropped 3; count of bases not matched to a gene: 11. Per germline, CDR1 GTSNPN and CDR2 SVGIG (reference sequence). The CDR3 is made up of 15 amino acids. The CDR3 bases are TGTGCCTGGAACGGCCCGGGACAGTTCGACTATGGCTACACCTTC. As protein: CAWNGPGQFDYGYTF.

The rearrangement uses TRBV4-3 and TRBJ2-1, with 10 bases lining up with TRBD2. In germline, CDR1 is LGHNA, CDR2 YSLEER. Trimming took 1 base from V and 10 from J; bases not matched to a gene: 10. This CDR3 is built from 16 residues. CDR3 in amino acids: CASSQGASGRAFEQFF. The CDR3 nucleotides read TGCGCCAGCAGCCAAGGTGCTAGCGGGAGAGCGTTCGAGCAGTTCTTC.

This sequence joins TRBV7-9 and TRBJ1-6, with TRBD1 as a possible D gene (6 bases). This CDR3 has 15 residues. Germline CDR1 is SEHNR and CDR2 is FQNEAQ (reference sequence). V was pared by 2 bases and J by 10 bases, with 15 bases between. The CDR3 DNA follows: TGTGCCAGCAGCTTATGGCAGGGGTCACGGTCACCCCTCCACTTT. This sequence encodes CASSLWQGSRSPLHF.

This clone has a single count. The chain carries TRBV19 and TRBJ1-2; tentatively, D is TRBD1 (6 bases). Deletions cut 4 bases from V and 4 bases from J, with 10 bases between. From germline, CDR1 is LNHDA and CDR2 SQIVND (reference sequence). The CDR3 spans 13 residues. CDR3 sequence: CASSTQGTYGYTF. Here the CDR3 DNA reads TGTGCCAGTAGTACACAGGGCACCTATGGCTACACCTTC.